This TCR beta chain was found in a study of neurological immune-mediated disorders. Regarding the study as a whole: None of the CDR3 amino acid sequences of expanded clones were shared across subjects, and this suggested private repertoires in all groups.

Sorted libraries came from 1 million CD4+ or CD8+ T cells. TCRdb called the 5' RACE reads again in MiXCR, with one record for every CDR3 protein. The sample lists more than 30,000 distinct CDR3 sequences, 4% seen once, with about 23% in the top ten. The table lists this clonotype with many counts. Its matching antigen is unknown. Relative to the germline gene, one junction end is altered; a read error may explain this. This receptor was taken from a woman between 35 and 50 years old in good health. Input material: CD4+ T cells from blood.

CDR3 DNA sequence: TGTGCCAGCAGCTTAGGCCCAGCCCTCTTAAGCACAGATACGCAGTATTTT. It yields the protein CASSLGPALLSTDTQYF. The J gene is TRBJ2-3, the V gene TRBV12-3 or TRBV12-4; D uncertain. The CDR3 spans 17 residues.